This T cell receptor (beta chain) was obtained from a study of T-cell reconstitution after alpha-beta-depleted transplantation in children. Broader study findings: Where alpha-beta T cells came from about two months after transplant was reportedly several hundred expanded graft clones.

About this clonotype: Its antigen remains unknown.

Preparation of the TCRbeta library was carried out with unique molecular identifiers. TCRdb processed the PCR reads anew with MiXCR; each CDR3 protein has one entry. The table records 250,000 to 400,000 distinct CDR3 sequences, roughly 25% of them present only once. The CDR3 extends over 16 amino acids. The V and J ends lost 1 base and 4 bases respectively, with 14 bases between them. Germline CDR1 SGDLS, CDR2 YYNGEE. V gene TRBV9 combines with J gene TRBJ2-2; perhaps TRBD2 as D (6 bases). This TCR derives from a male patient between 5 and 17 years old who had a stem cell transplant for acute lymphoblastic leukemia, so the T cells may come from the graft donor. The material was PBMCs, mostly from graft donor cells, obtained 180 days after TCRalphabeta/CD19-depleted stem cell transplant. The CDR3, as DNA: TGTGCCAGCAGCGTACTAGCTTCCGGGGGCACCGGGGAGCTGTTTTTT. Its protein product is CASSVLASGGTGELFF.